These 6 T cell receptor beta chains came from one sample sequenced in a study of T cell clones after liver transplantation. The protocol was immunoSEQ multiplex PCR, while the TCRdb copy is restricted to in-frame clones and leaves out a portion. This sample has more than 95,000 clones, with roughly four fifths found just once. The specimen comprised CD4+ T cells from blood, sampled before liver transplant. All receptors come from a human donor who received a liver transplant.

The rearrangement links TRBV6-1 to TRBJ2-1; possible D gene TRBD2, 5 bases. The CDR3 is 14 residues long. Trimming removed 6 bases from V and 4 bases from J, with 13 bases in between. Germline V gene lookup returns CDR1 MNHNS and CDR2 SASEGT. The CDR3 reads CASSRGVGYNEQFF. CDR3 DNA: TGTGCCAGCAGCCGGGGAGTTGGGTACAATGAGCAGTTCTTC.

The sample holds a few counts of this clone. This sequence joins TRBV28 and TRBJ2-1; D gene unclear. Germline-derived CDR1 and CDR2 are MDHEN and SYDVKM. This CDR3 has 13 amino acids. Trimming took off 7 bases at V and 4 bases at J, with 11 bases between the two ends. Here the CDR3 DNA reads TGTGCCAGCAAACTCTCCGATTACAATGAGCAGTTCTTC. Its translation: CASKLSDYNEQFF. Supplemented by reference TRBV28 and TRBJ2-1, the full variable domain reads DVKVTQSSRYLVKRTGEKVFLECVQDMDHENMFWYRQDPGLGLRLIYFSYDVKMKEKGDIPEGYSVSREKKERFSLILESASTNQTSMYLCASKLSDYNEQFFGPGTRLTVL.

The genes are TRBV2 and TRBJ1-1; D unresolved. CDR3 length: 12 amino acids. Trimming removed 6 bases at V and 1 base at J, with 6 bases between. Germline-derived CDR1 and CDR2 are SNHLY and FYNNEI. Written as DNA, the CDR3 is TGTGCCAGCAGCCGGGCGAACACTGAAGCTTTCTTT. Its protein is CASSRANTEAFF.

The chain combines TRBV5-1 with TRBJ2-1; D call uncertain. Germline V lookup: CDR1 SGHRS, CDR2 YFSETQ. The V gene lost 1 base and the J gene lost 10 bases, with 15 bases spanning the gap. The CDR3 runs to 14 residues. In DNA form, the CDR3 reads TGCGCCAGCAGCTTGACAGCCCTGGCAGGCGAGCAGTTCTTC. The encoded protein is CASSLTALAGEQFF.

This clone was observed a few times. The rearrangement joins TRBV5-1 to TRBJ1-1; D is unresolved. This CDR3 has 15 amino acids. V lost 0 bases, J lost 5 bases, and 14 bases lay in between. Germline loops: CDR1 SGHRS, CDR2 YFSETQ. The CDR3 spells CASSLEWGRGTEAFF. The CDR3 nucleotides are TGCGCCAGCAGCTTGGAATGGGGAAGAGGGACTGAAGCTTTCTTT.

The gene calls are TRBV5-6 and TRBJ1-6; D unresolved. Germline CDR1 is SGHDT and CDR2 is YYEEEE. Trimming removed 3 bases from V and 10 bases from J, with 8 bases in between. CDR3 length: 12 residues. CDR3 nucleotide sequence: TGTGCCAGCAGCTATGTGGGCTCACCCCTCCACTTT. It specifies CASSYVGSPLHF.